This T cell receptor beta chain was observed in a study of monozygotic twins with inflammatory bowel disease. Study conclusions and caveats: IBD patients shared fewer clonotypes with others than healthy twins, especially with disease activity. Support for any single strong IBD-associated signal or clonotype was not found.

A word on this clonotype: What it recognizes is unknown.

Blood samples measuring around 2.5 ml were taken per donor. Skipping T cell sorting, the study isolated total RNA directly from whole blood. This CDR3 is built from 15 residues. The V gene's germline CDR1 is SGHRS and CDR2 YFSETQ. TCRdb re-called the 5' RACE reads and gives one entry per CDR3 protein, without DNA. The listing contains 300,000 to 450,000 distinct CDR3 sequences. The sequence was collected from a human donor with ulcerative colitis or Crohn's disease, or a healthy co-twin of an affected twin (not recorded which). V usage is TRBV5-1 and J usage is TRBJ1-6. The material sequenced was blood. CDR3 residues: CASSQESHHNSPLHF.